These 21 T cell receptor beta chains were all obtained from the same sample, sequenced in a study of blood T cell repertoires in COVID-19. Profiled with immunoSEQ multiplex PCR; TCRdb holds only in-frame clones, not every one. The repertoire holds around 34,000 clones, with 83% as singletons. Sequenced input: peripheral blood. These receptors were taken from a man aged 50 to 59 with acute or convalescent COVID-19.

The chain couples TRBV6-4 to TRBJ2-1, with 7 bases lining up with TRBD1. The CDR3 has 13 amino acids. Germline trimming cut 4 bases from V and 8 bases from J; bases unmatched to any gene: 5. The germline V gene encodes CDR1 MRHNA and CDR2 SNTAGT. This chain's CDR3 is CASSVIGGDEQFF. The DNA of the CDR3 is TGTGCCAGCAGTGTAATAGGGGGCGATGAGCAGTTCTTC.

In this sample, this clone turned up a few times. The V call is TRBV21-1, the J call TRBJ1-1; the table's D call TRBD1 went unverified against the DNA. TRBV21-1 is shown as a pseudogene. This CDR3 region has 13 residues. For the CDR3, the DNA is TGTGCCAGCAGCCCAGGCAGGGGGACTGAAGCTTTCTTT. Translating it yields CASSPGRGTEAFF.

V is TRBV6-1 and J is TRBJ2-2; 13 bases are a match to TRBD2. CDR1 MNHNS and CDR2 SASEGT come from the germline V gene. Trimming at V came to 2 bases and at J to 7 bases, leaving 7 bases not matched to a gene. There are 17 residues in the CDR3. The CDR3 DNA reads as TGTGCCAGCAGTGAACTTGGGACTAGCGGGATGGTCGGGGAGCTGTTTTTT. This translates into CASSELGTSGMVGELFF.

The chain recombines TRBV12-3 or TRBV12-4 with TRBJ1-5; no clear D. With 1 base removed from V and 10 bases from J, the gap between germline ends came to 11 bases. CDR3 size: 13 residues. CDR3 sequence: CASSLGSGSPQHF. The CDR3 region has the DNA TGTGCCAGCAGTTTAGGCTCCGGGTCCCCCCAGCATTTT.

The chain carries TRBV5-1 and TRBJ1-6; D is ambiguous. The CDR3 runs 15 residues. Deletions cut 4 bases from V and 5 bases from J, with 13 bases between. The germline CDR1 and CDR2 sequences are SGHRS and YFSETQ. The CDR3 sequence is CASSQAWSDNSPLHF. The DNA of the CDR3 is TGCGCCAGCAGCCAGGCCTGGTCGGATAATTCACCCCTCCACTTT.

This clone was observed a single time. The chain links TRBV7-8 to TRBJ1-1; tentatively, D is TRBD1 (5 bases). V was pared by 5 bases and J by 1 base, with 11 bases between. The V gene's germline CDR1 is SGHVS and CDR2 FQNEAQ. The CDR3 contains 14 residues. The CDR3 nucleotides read TGTGCCAGCAGCCGATCCACAGGGAACACTGAAGCTTTCTTT. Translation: CASSRSTGNTEAFF.

The CDR3 nucleotides are TGTGCCAGCAGTGGGCAGCCCACAGATACGCAGTATTTT. This codes for CASSGQPTDTQYF. This sequence joins TRBV5-4 and TRBJ2-3; D ambiguous. Trimming removed 5 bases from V and 2 bases from J, with 9 bases in between. CDR3 length: 13 amino acids. Germline assignment: CDR1 SGHNT and CDR2 YYREEE (reference sequence).

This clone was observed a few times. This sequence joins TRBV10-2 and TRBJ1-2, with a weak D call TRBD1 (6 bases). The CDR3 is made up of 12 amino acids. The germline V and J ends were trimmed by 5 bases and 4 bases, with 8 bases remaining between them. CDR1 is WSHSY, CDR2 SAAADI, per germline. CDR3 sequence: CASSKQGYGYTF. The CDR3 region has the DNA TGCGCCAGCAGTAAACAGGGCTATGGCTACACCTTC.

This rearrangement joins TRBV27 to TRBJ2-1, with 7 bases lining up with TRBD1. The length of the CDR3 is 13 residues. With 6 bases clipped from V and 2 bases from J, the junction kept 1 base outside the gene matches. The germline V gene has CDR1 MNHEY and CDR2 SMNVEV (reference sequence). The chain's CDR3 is CASRGGAYNEQFF. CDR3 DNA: TGTGCCAGCAGAGGGGGCGCCTACAATGAGCAGTTCTTC.

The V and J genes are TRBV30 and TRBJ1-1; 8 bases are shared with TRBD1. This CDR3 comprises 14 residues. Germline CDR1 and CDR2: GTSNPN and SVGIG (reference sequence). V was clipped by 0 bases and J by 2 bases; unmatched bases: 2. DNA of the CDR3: TGTGCCTGGAGTGTAGGACAGGGAAACACTGAAGCTTTCTTT. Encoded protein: CAWSVGQGNTEAFF.

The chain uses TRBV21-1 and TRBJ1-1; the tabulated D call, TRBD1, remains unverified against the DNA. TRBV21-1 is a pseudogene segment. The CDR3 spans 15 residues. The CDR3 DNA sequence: TGTGCCAGCAGCAAAGTAGACAGGGGTGGCACTGAAGCTTTCTTT. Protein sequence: CASSKVDRGGTEAFF.

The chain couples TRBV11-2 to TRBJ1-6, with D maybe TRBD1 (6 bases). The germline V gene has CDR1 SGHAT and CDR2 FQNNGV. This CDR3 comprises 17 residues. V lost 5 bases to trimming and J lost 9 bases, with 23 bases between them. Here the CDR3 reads CASSQRRQATVFSPLHF. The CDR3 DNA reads TGTGCCAGCAGCCAAAGGAGACAGGCCACCGTTTTTTCACCCCTCCACTTT.

The CDR3 DNA is TGTGCCAGCAGTTTGAACTCAGGGCGGAACACTGAAGCTTTCTTT. Translated: CASSLNSGRNTEAFF. The chain combines TRBV28 with TRBJ1-1, with D possibly matching TRBD1 (5 bases). The length of the CDR3 is 15 residues. The V end lost 3 bases, the J end lost 1 base, and 12 bases lay between the germline ends. Germline CDR1 reads MDHEN; CDR2 reads SYDVKM. The variable domain in full, completed from reference TRBV28 and TRBJ1-1, reads DVKVTQSSRYLVKRTGEKVFLECVQDMDHENMFWYRQDPGLGLRLIYFSYDVKMKEKGDIPEGYSVSREKKERFSLILESASTNQTSMYLCASSLNSGRNTEAFFGQGTRLTVV.

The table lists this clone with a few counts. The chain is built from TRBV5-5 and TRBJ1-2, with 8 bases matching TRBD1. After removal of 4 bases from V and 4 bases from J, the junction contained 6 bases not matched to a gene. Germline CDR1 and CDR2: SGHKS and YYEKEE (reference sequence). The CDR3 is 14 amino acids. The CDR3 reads CASSPGQALYGYTF. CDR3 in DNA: TGTGCCAGCAGCCCGGGACAGGCCCTCTATGGCTACACCTTC. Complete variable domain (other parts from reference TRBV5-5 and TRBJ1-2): DAGVTQSPTHLIKTRGQQVTLRCSPISGHKSVSWYQQVLGQGPQFIFQYYEKEERGRGNFPDRFSARQFPNYSSELNVNALLLGDSALYLCASSPGQALYGYTFGSGTRLTVV.

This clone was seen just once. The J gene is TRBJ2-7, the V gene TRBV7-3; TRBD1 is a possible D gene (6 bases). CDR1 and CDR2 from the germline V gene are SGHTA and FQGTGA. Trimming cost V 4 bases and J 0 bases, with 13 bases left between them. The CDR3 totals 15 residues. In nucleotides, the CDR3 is TGTGCCAGCAGCTCAACCGGGACACCCTCCTACGAGCAGTACTTC. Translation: CASSSTGTPSYEQYF.

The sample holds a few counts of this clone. CDR3 protein: CASSLAVVTGDGYTF. The CDR3 DNA reads TGTGCCAGCAGCTTAGCCGTGGTGACAGGGGATGGCTACACCTTC. V usage is TRBV7-9 and J usage is TRBJ1-2, with TRBD1 matching over 8 bases. Germline values: CDR1 SEHNR, CDR2 FQNEAQ (reference sequence). V lost 0 bases and J lost 6; bases outside the gene matches: 6. CDR3 length equals 15 residues.

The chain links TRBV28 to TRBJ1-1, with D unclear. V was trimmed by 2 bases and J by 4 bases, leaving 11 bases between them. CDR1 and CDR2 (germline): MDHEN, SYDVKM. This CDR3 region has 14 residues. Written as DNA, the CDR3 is TGTGCCAGCAGTTTACAGCGGGTGGGCACTGAAGCTTTCTTT. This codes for CASSLQRVGTEAFF.

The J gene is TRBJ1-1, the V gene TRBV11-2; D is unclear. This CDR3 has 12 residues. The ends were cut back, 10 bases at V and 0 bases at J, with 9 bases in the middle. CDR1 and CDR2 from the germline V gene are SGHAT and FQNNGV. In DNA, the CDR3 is TGTGCCACCCGGAGGTTGAACACTGAAGCTTTCTTT. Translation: CATRRLNTEAFF.

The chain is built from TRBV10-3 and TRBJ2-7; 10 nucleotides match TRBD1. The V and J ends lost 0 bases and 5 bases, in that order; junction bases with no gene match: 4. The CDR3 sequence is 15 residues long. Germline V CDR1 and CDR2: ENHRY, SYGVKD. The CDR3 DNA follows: TGTGCCATCAGTGAGTCGGCGGACAGGGGGGACGAGCAGTACTTC. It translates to CAISESADRGDEQYF.

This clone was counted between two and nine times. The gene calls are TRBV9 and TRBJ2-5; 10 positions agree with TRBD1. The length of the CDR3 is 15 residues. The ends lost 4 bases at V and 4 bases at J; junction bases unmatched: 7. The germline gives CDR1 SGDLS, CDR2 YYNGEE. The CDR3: CASSIPTGGGETQYF. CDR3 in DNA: TGTGCCAGCAGCATCCCGACAGGGGGCGGAGAGACCCAGTACTTC.

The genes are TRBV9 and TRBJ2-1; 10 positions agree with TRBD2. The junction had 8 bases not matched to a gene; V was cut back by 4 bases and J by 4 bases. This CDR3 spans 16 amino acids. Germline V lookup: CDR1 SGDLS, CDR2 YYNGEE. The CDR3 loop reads CASSPPVAGGYNEQFF. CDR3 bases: TGTGCCAGCAGCCCCCCAGTAGCGGGGGGATACAATGAGCAGTTCTTC.